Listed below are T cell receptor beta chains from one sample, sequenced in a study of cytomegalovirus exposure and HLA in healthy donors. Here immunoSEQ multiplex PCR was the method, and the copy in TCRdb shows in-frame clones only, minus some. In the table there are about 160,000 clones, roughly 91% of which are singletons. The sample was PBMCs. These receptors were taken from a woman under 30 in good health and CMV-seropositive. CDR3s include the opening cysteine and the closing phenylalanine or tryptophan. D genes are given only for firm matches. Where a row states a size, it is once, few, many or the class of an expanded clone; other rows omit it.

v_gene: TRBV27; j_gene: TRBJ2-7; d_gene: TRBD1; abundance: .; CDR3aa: CASSLIGTGLYEQYF; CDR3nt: TGTGCCAGCAGTTTAATTGGGACAGGTCTCTACGAGCAGTACTTC
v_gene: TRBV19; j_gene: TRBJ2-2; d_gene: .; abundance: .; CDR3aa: CASSLRVGELFF; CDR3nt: TGTGCCAGTAGTCTGAGAGTCGGGGAGCTGTTTTTT
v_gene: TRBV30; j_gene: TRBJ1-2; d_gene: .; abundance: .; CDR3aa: CACLRGGNYGYTF; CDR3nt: TGTGCCTGTTTGCGGGGGGGGAACTATGGCTACACCTTC
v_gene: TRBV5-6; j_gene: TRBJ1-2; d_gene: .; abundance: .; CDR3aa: CASSLVGMSGYTF; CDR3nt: TGTGCCAGCAGCTTGGTCGGGATGAGTGGCTACACCTTC
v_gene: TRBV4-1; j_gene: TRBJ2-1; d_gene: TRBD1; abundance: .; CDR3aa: CASSQPARGRGPITTKYNEQFF; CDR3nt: TGCGCCAGCAGCCAACCGGCCAGGGGGCGCGGGCCCATCACCACCAAATACAATGAGCAGTTCTTC
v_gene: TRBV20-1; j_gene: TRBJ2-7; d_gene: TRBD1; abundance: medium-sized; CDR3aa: CSGRGFYEQYF; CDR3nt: TGCAGTGGCAGGGGGTTTTACGAGCAGTACTTC
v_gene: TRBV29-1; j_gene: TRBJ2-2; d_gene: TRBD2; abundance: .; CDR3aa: CSAQLAGVDTGELFF; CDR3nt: TGCAGCGCCCAACTAGCGGGAGTGGACACCGGGGAGCTGTTTTTT
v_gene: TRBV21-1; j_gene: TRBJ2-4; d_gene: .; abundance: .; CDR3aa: CASSKSATGSAKNIQYF; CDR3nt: TGTGCCAGCAGCAAGTCGGCTACAGGGTCAGCCAAAAACATTCAGTACTTC
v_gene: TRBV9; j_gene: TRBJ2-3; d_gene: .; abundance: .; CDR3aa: CASSEGALTDTQYF; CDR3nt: TGTGCCAGCAGCGAAGGGGCCCTCACAGATACGCAGTATTTT
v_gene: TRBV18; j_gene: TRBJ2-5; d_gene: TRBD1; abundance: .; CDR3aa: CASSPWEEDRGIWETQYF; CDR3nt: TGTGCCAGCTCACCATGGGAGGAGGACAGGGGGATTTGGGAGACCCAGTACTTC
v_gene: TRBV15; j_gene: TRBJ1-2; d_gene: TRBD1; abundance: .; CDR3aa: CATSRADREYGYTF; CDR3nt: TGTGCCACCAGCAGAGCCGACAGGGAGTATGGCTACACCTTC
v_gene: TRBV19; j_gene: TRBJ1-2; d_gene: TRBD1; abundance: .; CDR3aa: CASTPRRDRANYGYTF; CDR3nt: TGTGCCAGTACTCCCCGGAGGGACAGGGCTAACTATGGCTACACCTTC
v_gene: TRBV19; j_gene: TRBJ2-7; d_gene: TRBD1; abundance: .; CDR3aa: CASATRQGWGQYF; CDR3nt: TGTGCCAGTGCAACCAGACAGGGCTGGGGGCAGTACTTC
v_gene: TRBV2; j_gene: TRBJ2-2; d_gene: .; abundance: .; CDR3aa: CASRLQGAAGELFF; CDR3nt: TGTGCCAGCAGACTACAGGGTGCAGCCGGGGAGCTGTTTTTT
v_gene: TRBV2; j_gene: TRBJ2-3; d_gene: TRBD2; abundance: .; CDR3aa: CASSVSGTSTDTQYF; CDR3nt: TGTGCCAGCAGCGTTAGCGGGACCAGCACAGATACGCAGTATTTT
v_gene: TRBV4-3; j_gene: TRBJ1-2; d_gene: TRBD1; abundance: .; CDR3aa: CASSQDLGTGGYGYTF; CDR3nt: TGCGCCAGCAGCCAAGATCTGGGCACAGGGGGCTATGGCTACACCTTC
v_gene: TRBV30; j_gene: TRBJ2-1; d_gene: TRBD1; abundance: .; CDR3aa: CAWSSSGGNEQFF; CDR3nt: TGTGCCTGGAGCTCCTCAGGGGGCAATGAGCAGTTCTTC
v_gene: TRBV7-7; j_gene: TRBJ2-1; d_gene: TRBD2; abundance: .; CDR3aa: CASSSPTSGTNEQFF; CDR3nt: TGTGCTAGCAGCTCCCCGACTAGCGGTACCAATGAGCAGTTCTTC
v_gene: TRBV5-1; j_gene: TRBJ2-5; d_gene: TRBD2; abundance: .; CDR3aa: CASSMLTRTGTSGQETQYF; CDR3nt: TGCGCCAGCAGCATGCTAACCCGTACCGGGACTAGCGGCCAAGAGACCCAGTACTTC
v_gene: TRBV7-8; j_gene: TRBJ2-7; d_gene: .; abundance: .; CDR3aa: CASSLAGSSVPYEQYF; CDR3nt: TGTGCCAGCAGCTTAGCGGGCAGCTCAGTACCCTACGAGCAGTACTTC
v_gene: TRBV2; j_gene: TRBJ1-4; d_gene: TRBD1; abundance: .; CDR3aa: CASSEKTGAGEKLFF; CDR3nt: TGTGCCAGCAGTGAAAAGACAGGGGCGGGTGAAAAACTGTTTTTT
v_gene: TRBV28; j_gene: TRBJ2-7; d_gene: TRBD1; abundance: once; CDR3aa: CASSFFGTAYEQYF; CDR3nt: TGTGCCAGCAGTTTTTTTGGGACAGCCTACGAGCAGTACTTC
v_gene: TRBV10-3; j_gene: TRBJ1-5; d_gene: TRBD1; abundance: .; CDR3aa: CAIRQGFDQPQHF; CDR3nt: TGTGCCATAAGACAGGGGTTTGATCAGCCCCAGCATTTT
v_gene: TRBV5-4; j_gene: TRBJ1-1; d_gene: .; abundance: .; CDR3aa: CASSSRRWAVTEAFF; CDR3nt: TGTGCCAGCAGCTCTCGTAGGTGGGCAGTGACTGAAGCTTTCTTT
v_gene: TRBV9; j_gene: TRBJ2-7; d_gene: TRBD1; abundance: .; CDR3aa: CASSVGQGAVYEQYF; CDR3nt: TGTGCCAGCAGCGTAGGGCAGGGGGCCGTTTACGAGCAGTACTTC
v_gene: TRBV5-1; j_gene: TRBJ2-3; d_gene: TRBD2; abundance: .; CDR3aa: CASNPGGLAGTDTQYF; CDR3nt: TGCGCCAGCAACCCCGGGGGACTAGCGGGCACAGATACGCAGTATTTT
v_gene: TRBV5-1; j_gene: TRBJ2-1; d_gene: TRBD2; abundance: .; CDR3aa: CASSPTTSGNIYNEQFF; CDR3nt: TGCGCCAGCAGCCCCACGACTAGCGGGAATATCTACAATGAGCAGTTCTTC
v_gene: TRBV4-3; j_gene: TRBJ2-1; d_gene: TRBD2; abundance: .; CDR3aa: CASSQALAGGTNEQFF; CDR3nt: TGCGCCAGCAGCCAAGCCCTAGCGGGAGGGACCAATGAGCAGTTCTTC
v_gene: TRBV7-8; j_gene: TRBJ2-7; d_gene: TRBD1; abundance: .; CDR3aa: CASSLPGTGAFSYEQYF; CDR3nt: TGTGCCAGCAGCTTACCCGGGACAGGGGCCTTCTCCTACGAGCAGTACTTC
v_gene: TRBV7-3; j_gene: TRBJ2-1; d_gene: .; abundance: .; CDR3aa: CASSFSRSGDEQFF; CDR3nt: TGTGCCAGCAGCTTTTCCAGGTCAGGCGATGAGCAGTTCTTC
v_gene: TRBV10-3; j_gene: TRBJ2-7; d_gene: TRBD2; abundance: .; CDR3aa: CAISTSGLPSYEQYF; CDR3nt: TGTGCCATCAGTACCTCGGGACTACCCTCCTACGAGCAGTACTTC
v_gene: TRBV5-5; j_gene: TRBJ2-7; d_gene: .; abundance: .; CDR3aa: CASSRQGFNSYEQYF; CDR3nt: TGTGCCAGCAGCCGCCAGGGGTTTAACTCCTACGAGCAGTACTTC
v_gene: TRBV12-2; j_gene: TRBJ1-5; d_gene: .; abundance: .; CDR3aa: CASRLGQNAQPQHF; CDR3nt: TGTGCAAGTCGCTTAGGACAGAATGCTCAGCCCCAGCATTTT
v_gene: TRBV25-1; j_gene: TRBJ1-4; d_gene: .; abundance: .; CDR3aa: CASRVGANEKLFF; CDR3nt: TGTGCCAGCAGGGTGGGAGCTAATGAAAAACTGTTTTTT
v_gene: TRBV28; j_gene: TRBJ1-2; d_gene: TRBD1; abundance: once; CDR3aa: CASRAGQGGYTF; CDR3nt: TGTGCCAGCAGAGCCGGACAGGGCGGCTACACCTTC
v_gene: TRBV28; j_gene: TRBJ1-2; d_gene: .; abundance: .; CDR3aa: CASRPSKGWNGYTF; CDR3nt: TGTGCCAGCAGGCCCTCTAAGGGGTGGAATGGCTACACCTTC
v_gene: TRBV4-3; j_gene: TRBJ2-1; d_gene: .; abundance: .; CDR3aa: CASSNRGGGEQFF; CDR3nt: TGCGCCAGCAGTAACCGGGGAGGGGGTGAGCAGTTCTTC
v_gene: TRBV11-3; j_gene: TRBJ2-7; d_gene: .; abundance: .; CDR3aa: CASSLDRLGLTYEQYF; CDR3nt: TGTGCCAGCAGCTTAGATCGGTTAGGACTGACCTACGAGCAGTACTTC
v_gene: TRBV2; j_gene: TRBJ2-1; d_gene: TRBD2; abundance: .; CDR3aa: CASGLARYNEQFF; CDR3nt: TGTGCCAGTGGACTAGCGAGATACAATGAGCAGTTCTTC
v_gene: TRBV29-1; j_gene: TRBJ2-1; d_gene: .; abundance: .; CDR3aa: CSGGTSETKQFF; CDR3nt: TGCAGCGGGGGGACTTCTGAAACTAAGCAGTTCTTC
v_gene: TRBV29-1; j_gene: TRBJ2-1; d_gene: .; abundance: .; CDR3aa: CSVSRGRNEQFF; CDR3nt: TGCAGCGTGAGCAGGGGTAGGAATGAGCAGTTCTTC
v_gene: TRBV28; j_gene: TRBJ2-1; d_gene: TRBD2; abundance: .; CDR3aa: CASSPGLAGHSEQFF; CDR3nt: TGTGCCAGCAGCCCGGGACTAGCGGGACACAGTGAGCAGTTCTTC
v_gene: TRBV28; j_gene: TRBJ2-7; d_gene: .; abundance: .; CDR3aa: CASSPDRNYEQYF; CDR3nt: TGTGCCAGCAGTCCGGACAGAAACTACGAGCAGTACTTC
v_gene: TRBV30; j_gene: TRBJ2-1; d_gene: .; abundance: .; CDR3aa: CAWSVSPEVEQFF; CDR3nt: TGTGCCTGGAGTGTGTCCCCGGAGGTCGAGCAGTTCTTC
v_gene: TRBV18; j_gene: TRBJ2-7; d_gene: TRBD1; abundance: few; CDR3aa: CASSPRQGSTYEQYF; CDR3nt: TGTGCCAGCTCACCGCGACAGGGGTCCACCTACGAGCAGTACTTC
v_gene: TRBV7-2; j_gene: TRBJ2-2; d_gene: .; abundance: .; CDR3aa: CASSLVGVGGHGELFF; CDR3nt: TGTGCCAGCAGCTTAGTTGGGGTTGGGGGCCACGGGGAGCTGTTTTTT
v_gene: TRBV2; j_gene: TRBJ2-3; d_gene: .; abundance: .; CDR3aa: CASSEERGSDTQYF; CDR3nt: TGTGCCAGCAGTGAGGAAAGGGGCTCCGATACGCAGTATTTT
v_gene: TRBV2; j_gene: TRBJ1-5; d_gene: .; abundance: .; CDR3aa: CASMTGESNQPQHF; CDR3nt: TGTGCCAGCATGACCGGGGAGAGTAATCAGCCCCAGCATTTT
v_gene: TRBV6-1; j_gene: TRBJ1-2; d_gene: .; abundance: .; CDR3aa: CASSGRGLYGYTF; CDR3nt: TGTGCCAGCAGTGGGCGGGGTTTATATGGCTACACCTTC